This T cell receptor (beta chain) was sequenced for a study of control samples from healthy donors and cancer patients. V was pared by 5 bases and J by 4 bases, with 6 bases of the junction left unmatched. In germline, CDR1 is SEHNR, CDR2 FQNEAQ (reference sequence). The CDR3 has 14 residues. This clone was detected only once. The assay was immunoSEQ multiplex PCR, and TCRdb's table has in-frame clones only and misses some. The data show some 130,000 clones, over 85% seen once. This receptor was identified in a man under 40 in good health. The specimen was blood. V and J are TRBV7-9 and TRBJ1-2; 8 bases are a match to TRBD1. The CDR3 sequence: CASSDQGAAYGYTF. The CDR3 DNA follows: TGTGCCAGCAGCGACCAGGGGGCGGCCTATGGCTACACCTTC. Looking up the rest from reference TRBV7-9 and TRBJ1-2 gives the full variable domain: DTGVSQNPRHKITKRGQNVTFRCDPISEHNRLYWYRQTLGQGPEFLTYFQNEAQLEKSRLLSDRFSAERPKGSFSTLEIQRTEQGDSAMYLCASSDQGAAYGYTFGSGTRLTVV.